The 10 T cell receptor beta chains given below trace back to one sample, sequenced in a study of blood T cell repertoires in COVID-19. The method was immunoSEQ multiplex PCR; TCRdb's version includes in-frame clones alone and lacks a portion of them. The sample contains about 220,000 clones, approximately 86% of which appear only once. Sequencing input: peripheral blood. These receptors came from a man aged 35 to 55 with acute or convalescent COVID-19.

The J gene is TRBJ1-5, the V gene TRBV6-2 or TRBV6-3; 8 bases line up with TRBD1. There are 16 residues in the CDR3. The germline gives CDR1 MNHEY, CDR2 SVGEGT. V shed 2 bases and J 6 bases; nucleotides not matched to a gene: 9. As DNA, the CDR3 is TGTGCCAGCAGTTACGGTTCAGGGGGCGGGATTCAGCCCCAGCATTTT. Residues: CASSYGSGGGIQPQHF.

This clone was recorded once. CDR3 sequence: CASSLQRSYEQYF. DNA of the CDR3: TGTGCCAGCAGTTTACAGCGATCCTACGAGCAGTACTTC. The rearrangement joins TRBV27 to TRBJ2-7; D is uncertain. V gave up 2 bases and J gave up 1 base, with 6 bases separating them. Germline V lookup: CDR1 MNHEY, CDR2 SMNVEV (reference sequence). There are 13 residues in the CDR3.

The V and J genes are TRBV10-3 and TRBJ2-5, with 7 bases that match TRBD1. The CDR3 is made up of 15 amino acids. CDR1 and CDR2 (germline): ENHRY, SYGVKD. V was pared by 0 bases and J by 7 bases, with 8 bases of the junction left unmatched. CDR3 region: CAISESGQETGTQYF. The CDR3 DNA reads TGTGCCATCAGTGAGTCTGGACAGGAGACTGGGACCCAGTACTTC.

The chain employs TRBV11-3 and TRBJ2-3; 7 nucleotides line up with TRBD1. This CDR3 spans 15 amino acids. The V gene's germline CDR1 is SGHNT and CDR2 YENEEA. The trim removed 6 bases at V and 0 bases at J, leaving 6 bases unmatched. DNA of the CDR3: TGTGCCAGCAGTACAGGGGCTTCTAGCACAGATACGCAGTATTTT. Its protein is CASSTGASSTDTQYF.

The CDR3 spells CASSGTGGAYEQYF. The CDR3 nucleotides are TGTGCCAGCAGCGGGACGGGAGGGGCCTACGAGCAGTACTTC. The V gene is TRBV4-2, the J gene TRBJ2-7; 8 bases line up with TRBD2. The CDR3 extends over 14 amino acids. V dropped 5 bases and J dropped 2; count of bases not matched to a gene: 5. Germline CDR1 LGHNA, CDR2 YNFKEQ.

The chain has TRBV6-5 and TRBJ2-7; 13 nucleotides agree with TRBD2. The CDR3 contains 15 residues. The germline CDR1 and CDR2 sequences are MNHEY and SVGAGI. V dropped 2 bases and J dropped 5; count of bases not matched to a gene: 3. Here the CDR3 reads CASSYQGTSGNEQYF. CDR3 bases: TGTGCCAGCAGTTACCAAGGGACTAGCGGGAACGAGCAGTACTTC.

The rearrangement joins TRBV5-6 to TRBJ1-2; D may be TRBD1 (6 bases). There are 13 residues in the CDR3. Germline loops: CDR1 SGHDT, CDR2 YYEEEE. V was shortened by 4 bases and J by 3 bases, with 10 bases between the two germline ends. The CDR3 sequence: CASSTGQHYGYTF. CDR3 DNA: TGTGCCAGCAGCACCGGACAGCACTATGGCTACACCTTC.

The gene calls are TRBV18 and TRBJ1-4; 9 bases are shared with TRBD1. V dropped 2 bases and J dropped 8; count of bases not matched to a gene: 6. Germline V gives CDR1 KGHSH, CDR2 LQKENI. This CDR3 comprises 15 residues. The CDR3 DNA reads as TGTGCCAGCTCACCAAAACCGGACAGGGGAGAAAAACTGTTTTTT. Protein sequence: CASSPKPDRGEKLFF.

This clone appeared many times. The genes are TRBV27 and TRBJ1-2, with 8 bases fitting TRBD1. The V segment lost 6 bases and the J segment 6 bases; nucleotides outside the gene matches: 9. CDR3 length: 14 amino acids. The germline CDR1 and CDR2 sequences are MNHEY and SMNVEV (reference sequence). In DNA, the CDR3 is TGTGCCAGCAGAAATCAGGGGGCTTGGGATGGCTACACCTTC. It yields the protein CASRNQGAWDGYTF.

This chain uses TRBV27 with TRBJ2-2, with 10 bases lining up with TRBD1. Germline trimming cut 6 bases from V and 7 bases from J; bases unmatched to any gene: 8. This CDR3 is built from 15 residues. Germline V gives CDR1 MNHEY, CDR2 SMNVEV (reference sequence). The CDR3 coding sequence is TGTGCCAGCAGCCGGGACAGGGGCGTCGGCGGGGAGCTGTTTTTT. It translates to CASSRDRGVGGELFF.